The clone carrying this T cell receptor (beta chain) occurred a few times. This sample is drawn from a study of blood T cells in healthy people across ages. A second PCR, run for roughly 7 to 12 cycles, used a sample-barcoded 5' primer plus a J-beta primer mix. In TCRdb, the 5' RACE reads were re-called with MiXCR into one record per CDR3 protein. The table has about 1.5 million distinct CDR3 sequences, 42% seen once. Per-sample yields of isolated PBMCs were at least 7 million. The germline V and J ends were trimmed by 4 bases and 6 bases, with 14 bases remaining between them. Germline V gives CDR1 SGHKS, CDR2 YYEKEE (reference sequence). The CDR3 runs 13 residues.

Sequencing input: blood. This TCR was sampled from a woman between 18 and 30 years old in good health. The chain has TRBV5-5 and TRBJ2-7; D is unclear. CDR3 in DNA: TGTGCCAGCAGCACGATCCTTCCGACCGAGCAGTACTTC. As protein: CASSTILPTEQYF.